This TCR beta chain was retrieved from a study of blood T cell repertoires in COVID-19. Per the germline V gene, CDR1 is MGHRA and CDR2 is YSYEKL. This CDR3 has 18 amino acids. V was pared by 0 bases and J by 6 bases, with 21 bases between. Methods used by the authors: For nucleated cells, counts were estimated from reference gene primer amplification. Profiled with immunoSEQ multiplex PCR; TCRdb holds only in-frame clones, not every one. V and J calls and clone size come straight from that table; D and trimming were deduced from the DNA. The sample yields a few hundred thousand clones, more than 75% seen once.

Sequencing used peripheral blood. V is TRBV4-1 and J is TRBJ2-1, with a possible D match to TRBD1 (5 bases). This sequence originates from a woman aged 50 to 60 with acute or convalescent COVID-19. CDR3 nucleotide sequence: TGCGCCAGCAGCCAAGAAGGCTTAGGCCGACCCAGGGCCAATGAGCAGTTCTTC. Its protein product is CASSQEGLGRPRANEQFF.